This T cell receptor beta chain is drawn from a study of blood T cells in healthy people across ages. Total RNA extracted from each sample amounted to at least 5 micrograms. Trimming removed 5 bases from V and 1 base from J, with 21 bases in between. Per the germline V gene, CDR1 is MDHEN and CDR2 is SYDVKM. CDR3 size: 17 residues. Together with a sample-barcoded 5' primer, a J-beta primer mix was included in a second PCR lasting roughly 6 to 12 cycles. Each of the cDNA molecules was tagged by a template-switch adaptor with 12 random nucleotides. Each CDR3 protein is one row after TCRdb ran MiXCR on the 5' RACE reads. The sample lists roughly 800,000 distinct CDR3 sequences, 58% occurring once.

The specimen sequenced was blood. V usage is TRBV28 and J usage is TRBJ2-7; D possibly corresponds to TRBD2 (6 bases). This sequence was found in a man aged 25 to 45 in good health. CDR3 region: CASSTRIEAGISYEQYF. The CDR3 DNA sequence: TGTGCCAGCAGTACCCGAATCGAGGCGGGGATTTCCTACGAGCAGTACTTC.